Listed below are T cell receptor beta chains from one sample, sequenced in a study of preoperative IRX-2 immunotherapy in early breast cancer. Libraries were prepared by immunoSEQ multiplex PCR; TCRdb keeps only in-frame clonotypes and omits some of them. The sample shows about 37,000 clones, roughly 82% of them seen only once. The sequenced sample was lymph node tissue, obtained after IRX-2 immunotherapy. Receptors originate from a human donor with breast cancer. Both conserved end residues are part of each CDR3. Fields, in order: CDR3 length, J gene, D gene, V gene, clone size, CDR3 protein, CDR3 DNA. The D gene is left open where the match is weak. Part of the rows lack a size; the others show once, few, many or a class for expanded clones.

CDR3 length: 14
J gene: TRBJ2-7
D gene: TRBD1
V gene: TRBV19
clone size: NA
CDR3 protein: CASSLGTGVYEQYF
CDR3 DNA: TGTGCCAGTAGTCTCGGGACAGGGGTCTACGAGCAGTACTTC

CDR3 length: 15
J gene: TRBJ2-7
D gene: TRBD1
V gene: TRBV7-1
clone size: once
CDR3 protein: CASSLERDSSYEQYF
CDR3 DNA: TGTGCCAGCAGCTTGGAAAGGGACAGCTCCTACGAGCAGTACTTC

CDR3 length: 14
J gene: TRBJ2-5
D gene: TRBD1
V gene: TRBV5-1
clone size: NA
CDR3 protein: CASSPDRGRETQYF
CDR3 DNA: TGCGCCAGCAGCCCGGACAGGGGGCGGGAGACCCAGTACTTC

CDR3 length: 17
J gene: TRBJ1-1
D gene: TRBD1
V gene: TRBV11-3
clone size: NA
CDR3 protein: CASSYDPGTGGKTEAFF
CDR3 DNA: TGTGCCAGCAGCTACGATCCCGGGACAGGGGGCAAGACTGAAGCTTTCTTT

CDR3 length: 15
J gene: TRBJ2-3
D gene: NA
V gene: TRBV6-8
clone size: NA
CDR3 protein: CASSYLWQNTDTQYF
CDR3 DNA: TGTGCCAGCAGTTACCTGTGGCAGAACACAGATACGCAGTATTTT

CDR3 length: 17
J gene: TRBJ2-3
D gene: NA
V gene: TRBV11-3
clone size: NA
CDR3 protein: CASSSRELRDPTDTQYF
CDR3 DNA: TGTGCCAGCAGCTCACGGGAACTCAGGGACCCCACAGATACGCAGTATTTT

CDR3 length: 13
J gene: TRBJ1-6
D gene: NA
V gene: TRBV6-8
clone size: NA
CDR3 protein: CASSYRGESPLHF
CDR3 DNA: TGTGCCAGCAGTTACAGGGGTGAATCACCCCTCCACTTT

CDR3 length: 15
J gene: TRBJ2-2
D gene: TRBD1
V gene: TRBV18
clone size: once
CDR3 protein: CASSPQQGDTGELFF
CDR3 DNA: TGTGCCAGCTCACCCCAACAGGGGGACACCGGGGAGCTGTTTTTT

CDR3 length: 12
J gene: TRBJ1-2
D gene: NA
V gene: TRBV29-1
clone size: NA
CDR3 protein: CSAGRVEEGYTF
CDR3 DNA: TGCAGCGCCGGAAGGGTTGAAGAGGGCTACACCTTC

CDR3 length: 13
J gene: TRBJ1-2
D gene: NA
V gene: TRBV6-8
clone size: NA
CDR3 protein: CASSYGQNYGYTF
CDR3 DNA: TGTGCCAGCAGTTACGGCCAAAACTATGGCTACACCTTC

CDR3 length: 16
J gene: TRBJ1-2
D gene: TRBD1
V gene: TRBV11-3
clone size: NA
CDR3 protein: CASSPLLGQGVYGYTF
CDR3 DNA: TGTGCCAGCAGCCCCCTCCTGGGACAGGGGGTTTATGGCTACACCTTC

CDR3 length: 16
J gene: TRBJ2-1
D gene: TRBD2
V gene: TRBV18
clone size: NA
CDR3 protein: CASSRGLAGKLNEQFF
CDR3 DNA: TGTGCCAGCTCACGCGGACTAGCGGGGAAGTTAAATGAGCAGTTCTTC

CDR3 length: 15
J gene: TRBJ2-7
D gene: NA
V gene: TRBV1
clone size: NA
CDR3 protein: CASSVRTGGNYEQYF
CDR3 DNA: TGCGCCAGCAGCGTGCGTACCGGGGGGAACTACGAGCAGTACTTC

CDR3 length: 14
J gene: TRBJ1-1
D gene: NA
V gene: TRBV4-1
clone size: NA
CDR3 protein: CASSQAGTNTEAFF
CDR3 DNA: TGCGCCAGCAGCCAAGCGGGGACGAACACTGAAGCTTTCTTT

CDR3 length: 14
J gene: TRBJ2-5
D gene: NA
V gene: TRBV5-1
clone size: NA
CDR3 protein: CASSWRDRGETQYF
CDR3 DNA: TGCGCCAGCAGCTGGCGGGACAGAGGAGAGACCCAGTACTTC

CDR3 length: 15
J gene: TRBJ2-7
D gene: TRBD1
V gene: TRBV27
clone size: NA
CDR3 protein: CASSRPGTGIYEQYF
CDR3 DNA: TGTGCCAGCAGTCGTCCCGGGACAGGGATCTACGAGCAGTACTTC

CDR3 length: 16
J gene: TRBJ2-3
D gene: NA
V gene: TRBV5-1
clone size: NA
CDR3 protein: CASSLEGRTSTDTQYF
CDR3 DNA: TGCGCCAGCAGCTTGGAAGGAAGAACTAGCACAGATACGCAGTATTTT

CDR3 length: 18
J gene: TRBJ1-5
D gene: NA
V gene: TRBV19
clone size: NA
CDR3 protein: CASSRRQWDYESNQPQHF
CDR3 DNA: TGTGCCAGTAGTCGGCGACAGTGGGATTACGAGAGCAATCAGCCCCAGCATTTT

CDR3 length: 17
J gene: TRBJ2-2
D gene: TRBD1
V gene: TRBV5-1
clone size: NA
CDR3 protein: CASSSPAGTGGSGELFF
CDR3 DNA: TGCGCCAGCAGTTCCCCTGCCGGGACAGGGGGATCCGGGGAGCTGTTTTTT

CDR3 length: 14
J gene: TRBJ1-1
D gene: TRBD1
V gene: TRBV11-3
clone size: once
CDR3 protein: CASTAGTGNTEAFF
CDR3 DNA: TGTGCCAGCACCGCCGGGACAGGGAACACTGAAGCTTTCTTT

CDR3 length: 13
J gene: TRBJ2-1
D gene: NA
V gene: TRBV28
clone size: NA
CDR3 protein: CASRTGLPSQQFF
CDR3 DNA: TGTGCCAGCAGGACGGGCCTCCCTTCCCAGCAGTTCTTC

CDR3 length: 14
J gene: TRBJ1-1
D gene: NA
V gene: TRBV5-1
clone size: NA
CDR3 protein: CASYTIPGATEAFF
CDR3 DNA: TGCGCCAGCTATACCATACCGGGGGCCACTGAAGCTTTCTTT

CDR3 length: 14
J gene: TRBJ1-1
D gene: TRBD1
V gene: TRBV18
clone size: NA
CDR3 protein: CASSSSTGDTEAFF
CDR3 DNA: TGTGCCAGCTCATCTTCGACAGGGGACACTGAAGCTTTCTTT

CDR3 length: 16
J gene: TRBJ1-2
D gene: NA
V gene: TRBV18
clone size: NA
CDR3 protein: CASSLTDPRVNYGYTF
CDR3 DNA: TGTGCCAGCTCACTTACGGACCCTAGAGTAAACTATGGCTACACCTTC

CDR3 length: 15
J gene: TRBJ1-3
D gene: NA
V gene: TRBV7-1
clone size: NA
CDR3 protein: CASSLTRFSGNTIYF
CDR3 DNA: TGTGCCAGCAGCTTAACCCGATTCTCTGGAAACACCATATATTTT

CDR3 length: 12
J gene: TRBJ1-4
D gene: NA
V gene: TRBV30
clone size: NA
CDR3 protein: CAWSKAGEKLFF
CDR3 DNA: TGTGCCTGGAGTAAGGCGGGTGAAAAACTGTTTTTT

CDR3 length: 14
J gene: TRBJ2-7
D gene: NA
V gene: TRBV5-1
clone size: NA
CDR3 protein: CASSTGPSSYEQYF
CDR3 DNA: TGCGCCAGTTCGACTGGACCCTCCTCCTACGAGCAGTACTTC

CDR3 length: 14
J gene: TRBJ2-3
D gene: TRBD2
V gene: TRBV11-3
clone size: NA
CDR3 protein: CASSYGLAADTQYF
CDR3 DNA: TGTGCCAGCAGCTACGGACTAGCGGCGGATACGCAGTATTTT

CDR3 length: 14
J gene: TRBJ1-2
D gene: NA
V gene: TRBV5-1
clone size: once
CDR3 protein: CASSLGTTHYGYTF
CDR3 DNA: TGCGCCAGCAGCTTGGGCACCACACACTATGGCTACACCTTC

CDR3 length: 16
J gene: TRBJ1-4
D gene: TRBD1
V gene: TRBV2
clone size: NA
CDR3 protein: CASRYRMGQGNEKLFF
CDR3 DNA: TGTGCCAGCAGATACCGCATGGGACAGGGGAATGAAAAACTGTTTTTT

CDR3 length: 15
J gene: TRBJ1-1
D gene: TRBD1
V gene: TRBV28
clone size: NA
CDR3 protein: CASSLLRQGTREAFF
CDR3 DNA: TGTGCCAGCAGTTTATTGAGACAGGGTACCCGTGAAGCTTTCTTT

CDR3 length: 14
J gene: TRBJ2-7
D gene: TRBD1
V gene: TRBV10-3
clone size: NA
CDR3 protein: CAISESRQGYEQYF
CDR3 DNA: TGTGCCATCAGTGAGTCGCGACAGGGCTACGAGCAGTACTTC

CDR3 length: 14
J gene: TRBJ1-1
D gene: TRBD1
V gene: TRBV11-3
clone size: NA
CDR3 protein: CASSPPGQATEAFF
CDR3 DNA: TGTGCCAGCAGCCCACCCGGACAGGCCACCGAAGCTTTCTTT

CDR3 length: 16
J gene: TRBJ1-3
D gene: TRBD1
V gene: TRBV5-1
clone size: NA
CDR3 protein: CASSSPGQGRGNTIYF
CDR3 DNA: TGCGCCAGCAGCAGTCCGGGACAGGGGAGAGGAAACACCATATATTTT

CDR3 length: 17
J gene: TRBJ2-6
D gene: NA
V gene: TRBV9
clone size: NA
CDR3 protein: CASSVFGGTTGANVLTF
CDR3 DNA: TGTGCCAGCAGCGTCTTCGGGGGAACAACTGGGGCCAACGTCCTGACTTTC

CDR3 length: 12
J gene: TRBJ1-2
D gene: NA
V gene: TRBV19
clone size: NA
CDR3 protein: CASSAKNYGYTF
CDR3 DNA: TGTGCCAGTAGTGCCAAGAACTATGGCTACACCTTC

CDR3 length: 15
J gene: TRBJ1-6
D gene: TRBD1
V gene: TRBV19
clone size: NA
CDR3 protein: CASSPRDRDNSPLHF
CDR3 DNA: TGTGCCAGTAGCCCCCGGGACAGGGATAATTCACCCCTCCACTTT

CDR3 length: 17
J gene: TRBJ2-7
D gene: TRBD1
V gene: TRBV18
clone size: NA
CDR3 protein: CASSPPRTGVFSYEQYF
CDR3 DNA: TGTGCCAGCTCACCACCGAGGACAGGGGTATTCTCCTACGAGCAGTACTTC

CDR3 length: 16
J gene: TRBJ1-5
D gene: TRBD1
V gene: TRBV19
clone size: NA
CDR3 protein: CASIAGDRGSNQPQHF
CDR3 DNA: TGTGCCAGTATCGCGGGGGACAGGGGAAGCAATCAGCCCCAGCATTTT

CDR3 length: 15
J gene: TRBJ1-2
D gene: NA
V gene: TRBV7-6
clone size: NA
CDR3 protein: CASSWGGLANYGYTF
CDR3 DNA: TGTGCCAGCAGCTGGGGGGGCCTAGCTAACTATGGCTACACCTTC

CDR3 length: 14
J gene: TRBJ2-3
D gene: NA
V gene: TRBV18
clone size: NA
CDR3 protein: CASSPNWGKDTQYF
CDR3 DNA: TGTGCCAGCTCACCAAATTGGGGAAAGGATACGCAGTATTTT

CDR3 length: 14
J gene: TRBJ2-7
D gene: NA
V gene: TRBV19
clone size: NA
CDR3 protein: CASSIWGKDDEQYF
CDR3 DNA: TGTGCCAGTAGTATCTGGGGTAAGGACGACGAGCAGTACTTC

CDR3 length: 17
J gene: TRBJ2-7
D gene: NA
V gene: TRBV28
clone size: NA
CDR3 protein: CASSFEWKTRRDYEQYF
CDR3 DNA: TGTGCCAGCAGTTTTGAGTGGAAAACTCGACGGGACTACGAGCAGTACTTC

CDR3 length: 15
J gene: TRBJ2-3
D gene: NA
V gene: TRBV5-1
clone size: NA
CDR3 protein: CASSLRMDYTDTQYF
CDR3 DNA: TGCGCCAGCAGCTTGAGAATGGATTACACAGATACGCAGTATTTT

CDR3 length: 13
J gene: TRBJ2-2
D gene: NA
V gene: TRBV10-2
clone size: NA
CDR3 protein: CASRLTGSGELFF
CDR3 DNA: TGCGCCAGCAGGCTGACGGGAAGCGGGGAGCTGTTTTTT

CDR3 length: 15
J gene: TRBJ1-4
D gene: NA
V gene: TRBV11-3
clone size: NA
CDR3 protein: CASSAGDRFNEKLFF
CDR3 DNA: TGTGCCAGCAGCGCGGGGGACCGGTTTAATGAAAAACTGTTTTTT

CDR3 length: 15
J gene: TRBJ2-1
D gene: TRBD2
V gene: TRBV6-8
clone size: NA
CDR3 protein: CASTTSGGAPNEQFF
CDR3 DNA: TGTGCCAGCACTACTAGCGGGGGGGCACCCAATGAGCAGTTCTTC

CDR3 length: 14
J gene: TRBJ1-1
D gene: NA
V gene: TRBV23-1
clone size: NA
CDR3 protein: CASSQVLASTEAFF
CDR3 DNA: TGCGCCAGCAGCCAAGTCTTGGCCAGCACTGAAGCTTTCTTT

CDR3 length: 16
J gene: TRBJ1-2
D gene: NA
V gene: TRBV10-2
clone size: NA
CDR3 protein: CATKVSGTPQNYGYTF
CDR3 DNA: TGCGCCACAAAGGTTTCCGGGACACCCCAAAACTATGGCTACACCTTC

CDR3 length: 12
J gene: TRBJ2-5
D gene: NA
V gene: TRBV6-8
clone size: NA
CDR3 protein: CASRENRETQYF
CDR3 DNA: TGTGCCAGCAGGGAGAACCGAGAGACCCAGTACTTC

CDR3 length: 13
J gene: TRBJ2-7
D gene: NA
V gene: TRBV6-8
clone size: few
CDR3 protein: CASRDPVGYEQYF
CDR3 DNA: TGTGCCAGCAGGGACCCTGTAGGCTACGAGCAGTACTTC

CDR3 length: 14
J gene: TRBJ1-2
D gene: NA
V gene: TRBV10-3
clone size: NA
CDR3 protein: CAISEPRGNYGYTF
CDR3 DNA: TGTGCCATCAGTGAGCCTCGGGGCAACTATGGCTACACCTTC

CDR3 length: 13
J gene: TRBJ1-1
D gene: NA
V gene: TRBV6-8
clone size: few
CDR3 protein: CASRQVGWAEAFF
CDR3 DNA: TGTGCCAGCAGACAGGTTGGGTGGGCTGAAGCTTTCTTT

CDR3 length: 16
J gene: TRBJ2-1
D gene: TRBD1
V gene: TRBV28
clone size: NA
CDR3 protein: CASSLWEQGALDEQFF
CDR3 DNA: TGTGCCAGCAGTTTATGGGAACAGGGGGCACTCGATGAGCAGTTCTTC

CDR3 length: 14
J gene: TRBJ2-2
D gene: NA
V gene: TRBV11-3
clone size: NA
CDR3 protein: CASSRDRSTGELFF
CDR3 DNA: TGTGCCAGCAGCCGGGACCGAAGCACCGGGGAGCTGTTTTTT

CDR3 length: 16
J gene: TRBJ2-1
D gene: NA
V gene: TRBV12-5
clone size: NA
CDR3 protein: CASTLLGGLSYNEQFF
CDR3 DNA: TGTGCCAGCACCCTGCTAGGGGGGTTGTCCTACAATGAGCAGTTCTTC

CDR3 length: 15
J gene: TRBJ2-7
D gene: NA
V gene: TRBV15
clone size: NA
CDR3 protein: CATSRDRDGSYEQYF
CDR3 DNA: TGTGCCACCAGCAGAGACCGGGACGGATCCTACGAGCAGTACTTC